This T cell receptor beta chain was sequenced during a study of T-cell reconstitution after alpha-beta-depleted transplantation in children. Study-wide findings and caveats: Recipient T cells and thymic progenitors that survived were the source of the high TCRbeta diversity seen at day 60 in some patients. Newly produced T cells mostly provided counts and TCRbeta diversity after one year, as hyperexpanded clones declined. The origin of alpha-beta T cells about two months after transplant was reportedly several hundred expanded graft clones.

This clonotype was seen ten or more times. The antigen is not known. During its preparation, the TCRbeta library received unique molecular identifiers. TCRdb re-analysed the PCR reads in MiXCR, keeping a single row per CDR3 protein. Among around 670,000 distinct CDR3 sequences listed, around 13% were seen once. The sequence was collected from a girl aged 2 to 10 with congenital amegakaryocytic thrombocytopenia, due to receive a stem cell transplant. The material sequenced was PBMCs, taken before TCRalphabeta/CD19-depleted stem cell transplant.

The CDR3 loop reads CASSSMDGANEKLFF. For the CDR3, the DNA is TGTGCCAGCAGTTCTATGGATGGTGCTAATGAAAAACTGTTTTTT. J is TRBJ1-4 and V is TRBV7-2; D unresolved. V was cut by 6 bases and J by 3 bases, with 14 bases left in between. Germline V lookup: CDR1 SGHTA, CDR2 FQGNSA. This CDR3 contains 15 residues.